This TCR beta chain was profiled in a study of cytomegalovirus exposure and HLA in healthy donors. The primer mix had 60 Vbeta and 13 Jbeta primers. The method was immunoSEQ multiplex PCR; TCRdb's version includes in-frame clones alone and lacks a portion of them. Of over 100,000 clones in the sample, 75% to 90% were seen once. This clone showed up just a few times. This CDR3 comprises 11 residues. V was trimmed by 7 bases and J by 8 bases, leaving 11 bases between them. In germline, CDR1 is SGHVT, CDR2 SQSDAQ. This receptor was taken from a man aged 35 to 55 in good health and CMV-seronegative. Input material: PBMCs. J is TRBJ1-2 and V is TRBV7-4; the D gene is possibly TRBD1 (5 bases). CDR3 nucleotides: TGTGCCAGCACCCTCCGGGGGGGCTACACCTTC. Its translation: CASTLRGGYTF. Together with reference TRBV7-4 and TRBJ1-2, the CDR3 gives the full variable domain: GAGVSQSPRYKVAKRGRDVALRCDSISGHVTLYWYRQTLGQGSEVLTYSQSDAQRDKSGRPSGRFSAERPERSVSTLKIQRTEQGDSAVYLCASTLRGGYTFGSGTRLTVV.